Sequencing of this TCR beta chain was carried out in a study of blood T cell repertoires in COVID-19 (TCRdb year 2020). Notes on the research overall: The collaborator samples originated in the United States, Italy and Spain and spanned the acute and convalescent phases of COVID-19. The material from the prospective study consisted of cDNA or gDNA derived from T cells, B-cell-depleted T cells, or PBMCs. Deeply sampled blood TCRbeta repertoires from subjects exposed to, actively infected with, or recovered from COVID-19 were included in the dataset. The repertoires were released in a freely available public database intended as a resource for research on the immune response to SARS-CoV-2. Samples came from the ongoing ImmuneRACE study (first 160 participants) plus 1,254 subjects from 6 global collaborators. The sample metadata nearly always contained a de-identified subject ID, COVID-19 status, age in years and sex. HLA class I and class II types, where available, came from metadata supplied by the sample provider rather than from assay-based typing.

In Seattle, one collaborating source enrolled patients while the infection was active and tracked those patients longitudinally over the course of disease. Whole blood was collected in K2EDTA tubes by collaborating institutions according to the institutions' own protocols. For TCRbeta analysis, collaborators shipped samples as frozen whole blood, isolated PBMCs, or DNA extracted from either of those sample types. TCRbeta CDR3 regions were amplified from genomic DNA by means of the immunoSEQ Assay, a bias-controlled multiplex PCR. In the source study's methods: Nucleated cell counts per sample were estimated from amplification of reference gene primers within the assay. Sequence reads were collapsed and filtered to measure the absolute abundance of every unique TCRbeta CDR3 rearrangement. Productive Simpson clonality was computed per sample as the square root of Simpson's diversity index over productive rearrangements. TCRdb mirrors the immuneACCESS table, restricted to in-frame sequences. Some clones are absent from its copies; in checked studies, under half trace to an unresolved V gene, and the reason for the others is unknown. The DNA was the basis for D and trimming; V, J and clone size are from that table. The sample table lists 150,000 to 200,000 clones, around nine tenths of them with a count of one. In total, the top ten clones hold under 15% of the sample.

Concerning this clone itself: It lacks a known antigen. No base qualities exist here, and no much larger clone lies one base off it.

The CDR1 and CDR2 encoded by the germline V gene are SGHAT and FQNNGV. Inclusive of the bounding cysteine and phenylalanine, the CDR3 is 16 residues long. Only the CDR3 part of the read is kept: 48 bases, read in frame from the first base. Trimming costs V 2 bases and J 6 bases, and their ends lie 16 bases apart. Overall study results and their limits: The amount of clinical and demographic metadata varied by source and participant and was provided uncurated.

Source material: peripheral blood. The chain joins TRBV11-2 to TRBJ2-2; the D region possibly corresponds to TRBD1 (6 bases align). The receptor's source is a woman in her 70s with COVID-19, enrolled during active disease. The CDR3 amino acid sequence is: CASSLKPGHLAGELFF. The DNA reads TGTGCCAGCAGCTTAAAACCGGGACACCTGGCCGGGGAGCTGTTTTTT.